This T cell receptor beta chain is from a study of blood T cell repertoires in COVID-19. Across the study: From the United States, Italy and Spain came samples of acute and convalescent COVID-19. The analysed material was cDNA or gDNA that came from T cells, B-cell-depleted T cells, or PBMCs.

Per the authors' pipeline: Quantification of nucleated cells was approximated via reference gene primer amplification. The method was immunoSEQ multiplex PCR; TCRdb's version includes in-frame clones alone and lacks a portion of them. V and J calls and clone size are copied from that table; D and trimming were computed from the DNA. The sample gives some 170,000 clones, 82% of which show up once; approximately 8.7% is in the top ten. V was trimmed by 5 bases and J by 7 bases, leaving 17 bases between them. The germline gives CDR1 SGHVS, CDR2 FQNEAQ. The CDR3 length is 14 residues. The sequence was obtained from a woman in her 70s with acute or convalescent COVID-19. Sequencing was done on a sample of peripheral blood. V gene TRBV7-8 combines with J gene TRBJ2-5; D may be TRBD2 (6 bases). DNA of the CDR3: TGTGCCAGCAGCCAAACGGGGATCGGGGGGACCCAGTACTTC. As protein: CASSQTGIGGTQYF.